This note documents a single T cell receptor beta chain sequence. CDR3 length: 13 amino acids. Trimming left V 4 bases short and J 3 bases short, with 9 bases between. Germline CDR1 and CDR2: SGHVS and FNYEAQ. This specimen comes from a study of blood T cell repertoires in COVID-19. Whole-study context: Some COVID-19 samples were acute and others convalescent; all came from the United States, Italy and Spain. In each case, the material was cDNA or gDNA derived from T cells, B-cell-depleted T cells, or PBMCs.

Per the authors' pipeline: The authors estimated nucleated cell counts from reference gene primer amplification. Profiling relied on immunoSEQ multiplex PCR, and the TCRdb table lists in-frame clones only, not all of them. V, J and clone size reflect that table, while D and trimming were determined from the DNA. This table has roughly 170,000 clones, 85% to 90% appearing once. Sequencing input: peripheral blood. The clonotype comes from a man aged 35-49 years with active or convalescent COVID-19. The rearrangement uses TRBV7-6 and TRBJ2-5; perhaps TRBD1 as D (6 bases). The CDR3 DNA reads as TGTGCCAGCAGCTCAGGACAGAAAGAGACCCAGTACTTC. Residues: CASSSGQKETQYF.